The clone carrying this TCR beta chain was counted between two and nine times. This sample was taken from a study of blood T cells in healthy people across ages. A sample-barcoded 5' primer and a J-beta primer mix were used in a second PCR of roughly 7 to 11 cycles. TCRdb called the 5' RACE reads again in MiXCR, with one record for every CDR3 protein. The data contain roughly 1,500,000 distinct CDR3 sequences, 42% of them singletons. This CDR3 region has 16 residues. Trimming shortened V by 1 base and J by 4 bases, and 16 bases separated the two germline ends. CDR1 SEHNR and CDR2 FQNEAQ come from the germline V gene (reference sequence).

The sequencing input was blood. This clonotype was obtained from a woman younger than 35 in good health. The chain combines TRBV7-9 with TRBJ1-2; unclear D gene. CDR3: CASSLDQDGDLYGYTF. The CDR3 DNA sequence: TGTGCCAGCAGCTTAGATCAGGACGGCGACCTCTATGGCTACACCTTC.